This T cell receptor beta chain was retrieved from a study of CD8+ T cells in alopecia areata. Study-level background: Those patients who were treated received oral tofacitinib, which was given at 5 to 10 mg twice daily for moderate-to-severe alopecia areata. Points from the study as a whole: Patients shared TCRs less clearly than mice did, possibly owing to HLA.

J gave up 3 bases and V 3 bases, and 3 bases lay outside the gene matches. The CDR3 consists of 15 residues. The V gene's germline CDR1 is SEHNR and CDR2 FQNEAQ (reference sequence). It was cDNA, reverse transcribed from extracted RNA, that served as the sequencing template. The assay was immunoSEQ multiplex PCR, and TCRdb's table has in-frame clones only and misses some. The sample shows 110,000 to 150,000 clones, around 82% of them seen only once. Comments on this clone: The antigen remains undetermined.

Specified treatment: oral pan-JAK inhibitor, 5-10 mg twice daily. The rearrangement uses TRBV7-9 and TRBJ2-3; 10 bases map to TRBD2. The clonotype was recovered from a human donor with alopecia areata. The material was CD8+ T cells sorted from blood, obtained at week 4, from a patient treated with tofacitinib. CDR3 sequence (DNA): TGTGCCAGCAGCTTCAGCGGGGGGGATACAGATACGCAGTATTTT. This gives the protein CASSFSGGDTDTQYF.